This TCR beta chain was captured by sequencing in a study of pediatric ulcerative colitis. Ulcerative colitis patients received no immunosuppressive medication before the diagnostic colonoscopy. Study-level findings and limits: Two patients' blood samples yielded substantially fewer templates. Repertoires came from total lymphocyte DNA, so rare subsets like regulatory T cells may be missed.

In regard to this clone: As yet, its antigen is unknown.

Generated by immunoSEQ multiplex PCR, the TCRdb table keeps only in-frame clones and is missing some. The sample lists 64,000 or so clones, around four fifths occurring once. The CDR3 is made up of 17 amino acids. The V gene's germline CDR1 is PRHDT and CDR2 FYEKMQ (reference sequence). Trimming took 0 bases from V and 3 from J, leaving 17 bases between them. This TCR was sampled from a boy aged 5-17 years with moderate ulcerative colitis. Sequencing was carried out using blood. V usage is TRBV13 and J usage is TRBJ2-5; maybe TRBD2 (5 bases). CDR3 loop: CASSLGWSSRRKETQYF. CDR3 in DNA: TGTGCCAGCAGCTTAGGCTGGTCTAGCCGACGTAAAGAGACCCAGTACTTC.